The 19 T cell receptor beta chains listed next were all sequenced from one sample in a study of shared clonotypes between healthy human individuals. Assay: immunoSEQ multiplex PCR; the TCRdb copy retains only in-frame clones and omits some. The sample yields about 480,000 clones, 60% to 80% seen once. The specimen was PBMCs. Receptors originate from a woman in her thirties or forties in good health. Some clones in this sample may be carry-over from other donors' samples.

This chain joins TRBV25-1 and TRBJ1-5, with 8 bases fitting TRBD1. This CDR3 region has 15 residues. J lost 5 bases, V lost 1 base, and 4 bases had no gene match. The germline CDR1 and CDR2 sequences are MGHDK and SYGVNS. The CDR3 DNA reads as TGTGCCAGCAGTGAATCAGGGGGCAGTTATCAGCCCCAGCATTTT. It translates to CASSESGGSYQPQHF.

The chain combines TRBV4-1 with TRBJ2-2, with D tentatively TRBD2 (6 bases). Germline V gene data show CDR1 as MGHRA and CDR2 as YSYEKL. V was trimmed by 7 bases and J by 2 bases, leaving 11 bases between them. There are 14 residues in the CDR3. The DNA of the CDR3 is TGCGCCAGCACATCGGACTATAACACCGGGGAGCTGTTTTTT. Its translation is CASTSDYNTGELFF.

V usage is TRBV19 and J usage is TRBJ2-7; no clear D gene. CDR1 LNHDA and CDR2 SQIVND come from the germline V gene (reference sequence). V was cut by 0 bases and J by 3 bases, with 9 bases left in between. The CDR3 contains 14 residues. The CDR3 reads CASSIERQSYEQYF. DNA of the CDR3: TGTGCCAGTAGTATAGAGAGACAAAGCTACGAGCAGTACTTC.

V usage is TRBV6-1 and J usage is TRBJ2-3; 7 nucleotides match TRBD1. Germline CDR1 MNHNS, CDR2 SASEGT. There are 15 residues in the CDR3. With 3 bases clipped from V and 4 bases from J, the junction kept 7 bases outside the gene matches. CDR3 region: CASSDSGTVADTQYF. CDR3 DNA: TGTGCCAGCAGTGACTCCGGGACAGTCGCAGATACGCAGTATTTT.

The chain employs TRBV5-1 and TRBJ1-1; D remains ambiguous. Trimming took 0 bases from V and 1 from J, leaving 4 bases between them. In germline, CDR1 is SGHRS, CDR2 YFSETQ. This CDR3 comprises 13 residues. The CDR3, as DNA: TGCGCCAGCAGCTTGGGTACGAACACTGAAGCTTTCTTT. Translated: CASSLGTNTEAFF.

The chain employs TRBV6-4 and TRBJ2-1, with unresolved D. CDR1 MRHNA and CDR2 SNTAGT come from the germline V gene. The CDR3 covers 12 residues. V was trimmed by 10 bases and J by 0 bases, leaving 7 bases between them. The chain's CDR3 is CATRSSYNEQFF. CDR3 nucleotides: TGTGCCACTCGAAGCTCCTACAATGAGCAGTTCTTC.

The chain couples TRBV7-9 to TRBJ2-1; the match to TRBD2 covers 9 bases. V lost 5 bases and J lost 6; bases outside the gene matches: 11. The CDR3 sequence is 16 residues long. Germline V gives CDR1 SEHNR, CDR2 FQNEAQ (reference sequence). The CDR3 protein is CASSHSRLREGNEQFF. The CDR3 DNA sequence: TGTGCCAGCAGCCATAGTCGATTGCGGGAGGGCAATGAGCAGTTCTTC.

The CDR3 DNA is TGTGCCAGCAGCTCGTTCCCGGGACAGGGGGAAGAGACCCAGTACTTC. Translation gives CASSSFPGQGEETQYF. This sequence joins TRBV7-9 and TRBJ2-5; 11 bases align to TRBD1. The CDR3 extends over 16 amino acids. CDR1 is SEHNR and CDR2 is FQNEAQ in the germline V gene (reference sequence). Germline trimming cut 4 bases from V and 3 bases from J; bases unmatched to any gene: 7.

The J gene is TRBJ1-1, the V gene TRBV9; D not certain. The CDR3 covers 14 residues. With 2 bases removed from V and 1 base from J, the gap between germline ends came to 9 bases. Germline V gene data show CDR1 as SGDLS and CDR2 as YYNGEE. DNA for the CDR3: TGTGCCAGCAGCGTTTTGGCGGAGAACACTGAAGCTTTCTTT. Residues: CASSVLAENTEAFF.

The chain is built from TRBV29-1 and TRBJ2-5; tentative D call: TRBD1 (5 bases). Trimming removed 6 bases from V and 5 bases from J, with 19 bases in between. The CDR3 spans 14 residues. Germline CDR1 reads SQVTM; CDR2 reads ANQGSEA. The CDR3 nucleotides are TGCAGCGTCCTCCCCCCGACAGTGGCCGAGACCCAGTACTTC. Protein: CSVLPPTVAETQYF.

V gene TRBV27 combines with J gene TRBJ2-3, with 7 bases fitting TRBD1. This CDR3 has 14 residues. Germline V lookup: CDR1 MNHEY, CDR2 SMNVEV (reference sequence). Trimming removed 2 bases from V and 6 bases from J; junction bases left unmatched: 5. The CDR3 DNA reads TGTGCCAGCAGTTTAGGGGCCAGGGGGGATACGCAGTATTTT. Its translation: CASSLGARGDTQYF.

The chain uses TRBV28 and TRBJ2-3, with TRBD1 matching over 11 bases. V was pared by 6 bases and J by 0 bases, with 8 bases of the junction left unmatched. CDR1 MDHEN and CDR2 SYDVKM come from the germline V gene. This CDR3 region has 17 residues. The CDR3 protein is CASSGTGGYTSTDTQYF. CDR3 nucleotides: TGTGCCAGCAGCGGGACAGGGGGTTATACTAGCACAGATACGCAGTATTTT.

The V gene is TRBV7-2, the J gene TRBJ2-1; 14 nucleotides line up with TRBD2. The V gene's germline CDR1 is SGHTA and CDR2 FQGNSA. CDR3 length: 17 residues. V gave up 2 bases and J gave up 4 bases; unmatched junction bases: 4. The CDR3 DNA reads as TGTGCCAGCAGCTTATTTGGGACTAGCGGGGGATACAATGAGCAGTTCTTC. Amino acid sequence: CASSLFGTSGGYNEQFF. Full variable domain (outside the CDR3, taken from reference TRBV7-2 and TRBJ2-1): GAGVSQSPSNKVTEKGKDVELRCDPISGHTALYWYRQSLGQGLEFLIYFQGNSAPDKSGLPSDRFSAERTGGSVSTLTIQRTQQEDSAVYLCASSLFGTSGGYNEQFFGPGTRLTVL.

The chain links TRBV4-2 to TRBJ1-5; the match to TRBD1 covers 9 bases. V lost 1 base, J lost 4 bases, and 5 bases stayed unmatched. The CDR3 spans 16 residues. Germline V lookup: CDR1 LGHNA, CDR2 YNFKEQ. Here the CDR3 reads CASSQGTGVGNQPQHF. The CDR3, as DNA: TGTGCCAGCAGCCAAGGGACAGGGGTGGGAAATCAGCCCCAGCATTTT.

This sequence joins TRBV7-2 and TRBJ2-2, with 8 positions matching TRBD2. Germline assignment: CDR1 SGHTA and CDR2 FQGNSA. The CDR3 is 15 residues long. CDR3 amino acids: CAESGLAGNTGELFF. CDR3 nucleotide sequence: TGTGCGGAGTCCGGGCTAGCGGGTAACACCGGGGAGCTGTTTTTT.

This chain joins TRBV4-2 and TRBJ2-1; the D gene is possibly TRBD2 (6 bases). Germline CDR1 is LGHNA and CDR2 is YNFKEQ. The CDR3 is made up of 14 amino acids. V lost 3 bases, J lost 12 bases, and 18 bases lay in between. The DNA of the CDR3 is TGTGCCAGCAGCCATCGGTCCGGGACTCTCGGGCAGTTCTTC. Translation: CASSHRSGTLGQFF.

The gene calls are TRBV18 and TRBJ1-1; the D is unclear. The CDR3 totals 12 residues. Germline CDR1 is KGHSH and CDR2 is LQKENI. V lost 4 bases, J lost 4 bases, and 7 bases lay in between. DNA of the CDR3: TGTGCCAGCTCACAGGGAGCCACTGAAGCTTTCTTT. Translation: CASSQGATEAFF.

V and J are TRBV7-9 and TRBJ2-3; 10 nucleotides line up with TRBD1. The trim removed 5 bases at V and 6 bases at J, leaving 5 bases unmatched. CDR3 length equals 14 residues. Germline lookup yields CDR1 SEHNR and CDR2 FQNEAQ (reference sequence). The CDR3 DNA sequence: TGTGCCAGCAGCCGACAGGGGGCGAGGGATACGCAGTATTTT. Residues: CASSRQGARDTQYF.

The CDR3 reads CASSPISGIPDTQYF. Written as DNA, the CDR3 is TGTGCCAGCTCACCCATTAGCGGGATCCCAGATACGCAGTATTTT. The V gene is TRBV18, the J gene TRBJ2-3; 8 nucleotides match TRBD2. Losses at the gene ends were 3 bases for V and 4 bases for J; bases not matched to a gene: 6. The CDR3 covers 15 residues. Germline V gene lookup returns CDR1 KGHSH and CDR2 LQKENI.